This T cell receptor (beta chain) was sequenced during a study of T cells expressing NK-cell markers. Study in general: From sorted CD3+CD56+NKG2C+, CD3+CD56+NKG2C- and CD3+CD56-NKG2C+ T cells came the TCR beta repertoires. The eight sequenced donors comprised seven who were HCMV-seropositive and one who was seronegative.

The CDR3 spans 16 residues. Each CDR3 protein gets one entry in TCRdb, which reprocessed the 5' RACE reads and gives no DNA. This repertoire comprises roughly 380,000 distinct CDR3 sequences; its ten largest clones make up over 4%. Sequenced: blood T cells: a sorted CD56 or NKG2C T cell subset, CD4+ or CD8+ T cells, or bulk PBMC T cells (not recorded which). The chain has TRBV12-3 or TRBV12-4 and TRBJ2-3; TCRdb's assignment of TRBD1 cannot be checked, as there is no DNA. The sequence was collected from a man aged 18 to 69 in good health. This CDR3 is CASSLRWTGPTDTQYF.